The 29 T cell receptor beta chains in this list originate from one sample, sequenced in a study of blood T cells in healthy people across ages. Primed by a sample-barcoded 5' primer and a J-beta primer mix, a second PCR proceeded for about 6 to 11 cycles. TCRdb called the 5' RACE reads again in MiXCR, with one record for every CDR3 protein. The sample includes about 1.8 million distinct CDR3 sequences, 40% to 55% seen only once; the top ten take 2.1%. Sequencing was performed on blood. The receptors were sampled from a woman between 40 and 50 years old in good health.

J is TRBJ1-2 and V is TRBV24-1; no clear D gene. The germline V gene has CDR1 KGHDR and CDR2 SFDVKD. CDR3 length equals 16 residues. The germline V and J ends were trimmed by 2 bases and 2 bases, with 14 bases remaining between them. The CDR3 is CATSDSLHGGNYGYTF. CDR3 bases: TGTGCCACCAGTGATTCCTTACACGGAGGAAACTATGGCTACACCTTC.

This clonotype was detected ten times or more. The CDR3 DNA reads as TGTGCCAGCAGTTTATCTATCAATGAGCAGTTCTTC. Protein: CASSLSINEQFF. V gene TRBV27 combines with J gene TRBJ2-1; D is uncertain. The CDR3 sequence is 12 residues long. V was pared by 0 bases and J by 6 bases, with 3 bases between. CDR1 is MNHEY, CDR2 SMNVEV, per germline (reference sequence).

The V gene is TRBV2, the J gene TRBJ2-3; TRBD2 matches at 11 bases. V lost 5 bases, J lost 2 bases, and 15 bases stayed unmatched. Germline V gives CDR1 SNHLY, CDR2 FYNNEI. This CDR3 comprises 19 residues. Here the CDR3 DNA reads TGTGCCAGCAGTCGCTCCCCTCCACTAGCGGGGGACCCCACAGATACGCAGTATTTT. Its protein product is CASSRSPPLAGDPTDTQYF. The full variable domain, with the rest looked up from reference TRBV2 and TRBJ2-3, is EPEVTQTPSHQVTQMGQEVILRCVPISNHLYFYWYRQILGQKVEFLVSFYNNEISEKSEIFDDQFSVERPDGSNFTLKIRSTKLEDSAMYFCASSRSPPLAGDPTDTQYFGPGTRLTVL.

The genes are TRBV3-1 and TRBJ1-5, with D hard to call. Between the trimmed V and J ends, which lost 3 bases and 9 bases, there was a span of 21 bases. From germline, CDR1 is LGHDT and CDR2 YNNKEL (reference sequence). This CDR3 contains 16 residues. The CDR3 here is CASSHTGPGKGTPQHF. The CDR3 bases are TGTGCCAGCAGCCACACGGGCCCGGGTAAGGGAACGCCCCAGCATTTT.

In its sample, this clonotype was seen a few times. The chain uses TRBV29-1 and TRBJ2-3, with D maybe TRBD2 (6 bases). Germline-derived CDR1 and CDR2 are SQVTM and ANQGSEA. The germline V and J ends were trimmed by 4 bases and 6 bases, with 11 bases remaining between them. The CDR3 consists of 12 residues. Here the CDR3 reads CSVVAGRDTQYF. As DNA, the CDR3 is TGCAGCGTTGTGGCAGGGAGGGATACGCAGTATTTT.

J is TRBJ1-6 and V is TRBV12-3 or TRBV12-4, with TRBD1 as a possible D gene (6 bases). V lost 3 bases and J 8 bases, leaving 8 bases between the germline ends. The CDR3 totals 13 residues. This CDR3 reads CASSLKGDSPLHF. The CDR3 DNA reads as TGTGCCAGCAGTTTGAAGGGGGATTCACCCCTCCACTTT.

The chain links TRBV3-1 to TRBJ2-3, with a tentative D call TRBD1 (5 bases). The CDR3 runs to 12 residues. Trimming took off 4 bases at V and 7 bases at J, with 9 bases between the two ends. Per germline, CDR1 LGHDT and CDR2 YNNKEL (reference sequence). The CDR3: CASSPRQHTQYF. The DNA for the CDR3 is TGTGCCAGCAGCCCCCGACAGCATACGCAGTATTTT.

The gene calls are TRBV20-1 and TRBJ2-1; D not resolved. With the DNA end fitting TRBJ2-7 better, the J assignment may be wrong. The CDR3 is 13 residues long. Per germline, CDR1 DFQATT and CDR2 SNEGSKA (reference sequence). CDR3 loop: CSVGRRNSYEQYF. DNA for the CDR3: TGCAGTGTGGGTCGACGGAACTCCTACGAGCAGTACTTC.

The chain is built from TRBV6-6 and TRBJ1-5, with 12 positions matching TRBD1. Germline values: CDR1 MNHNY, CDR2 SVGAGI (reference sequence). V was clipped by 4 bases and J by 4 bases; unmatched bases: 8. CDR3 size: 17 residues. DNA of the CDR3: TGTGCCAGCAGTTCCGGGACAGGGGGCAAGGTAAATCAGCCCCAGCATTTT. It yields the protein CASSSGTGGKVNQPQHF.

This clonotype has only a few counts. CDR3 DNA sequence: TGTGCCAGCAGCACTATTCCGACAGGGGGGGTCACAGATACGCAGTATTTT. It specifies CASSTIPTGGVTDTQYF. The rearrangement links TRBV7-2 to TRBJ2-3; TRBD1 matches at 9 bases. With V trimmed by 5 bases and J by 2 bases, 11 bases remained unmatched. This CDR3 comprises 17 residues. Germline V gives CDR1 SGHTA, CDR2 FQGNSA.

This clonotype came up a few times. The chain employs TRBV5-8 and TRBJ2-3, with D possibly being TRBD2 (5 bases). Germline loops: CDR1 SGHTS, CDR2 YDEGEE. The ends were cut back, 4 bases at V and 6 bases at J, with 9 bases in the middle. This CDR3 is built from 12 residues. In nucleotides, the CDR3 is TGTGCCAGCAGCAAACTAGTGGATACGCAGTATTTT. It codes for CASSKLVDTQYF.

The chain joins TRBV7-2 to TRBJ1-4; no reliable D call. V lost 1 base, J lost 1 base, and 7 bases lay in between. The CDR3 runs 15 residues. The germline gives CDR1 SGHTA, CDR2 FQGNSA. The CDR3: CASSLEYRTNEKLFF. DNA for the CDR3: TGTGCCAGCAGCTTAGAGTACCGAACTAATGAAAAACTGTTTTTT. Drawing the rest from reference TRBV7-2 and TRBJ1-4, the complete variable domain is GAGVSQSPSNKVTEKGKDVELRCDPISGHTALYWYRQSLGQGLEFLIYFQGNSAPDKSGLPSDRFSAERTGGSVSTLTIQRTQQEDSAVYLCASSLEYRTNEKLFFGSGTQLSVL.

This clonotype has only a few counts. The rearrangement uses TRBV4-2 and TRBJ2-1; 10 bases match TRBD1. The CDR3 has 16 amino acids. With 5 bases clipped from V and 7 bases from J, the junction kept 11 bases outside the gene matches. CDR1 and CDR2 from the germline V gene are LGHNA and YNFKEQ. The CDR3 protein is CASSTRSGQGRNEQFF. The CDR3 bases are TGTGCCAGCAGCACGCGATCGGGACAGGGGAGAAATGAGCAGTTCTTC.

V is TRBV28 and J is TRBJ1-2; D gene unclear. V lost 7 bases and J lost 8, with 17 bases in between. The CDR3 spans 13 residues. Germline CDR1 MDHEN, CDR2 SYDVKM. CDR3 DNA sequence: TGTGCCAGCAAACCTTCCTCACCCGAGGGCTACACCTTC. This translates into CASKPSSPEGYTF.

This clonotype occurred a few times. This rearrangement joins TRBV4-3 to TRBJ2-7, with no clear D. Germline values: CDR1 LGHNA, CDR2 YSLEER. Trimming stripped 1 base from V and 3 bases from J, with 13 bases between. CDR3 size: 15 residues. CDR3 sequence (DNA): TGCGCCAGCAGCCAAGCTAGGACGTCCCTCTACGAGCAGTACTTC. Translated: CASSQARTSLYEQYF.

The table lists this clonotype with a few counts. The CDR3 bases are TGTGCCACCAGTGATGGGGATCTTCAGAACAATGAGCAGTTCTTC. Translated, it gives CATSDGDLQNNEQFF. The chain links TRBV24-1 to TRBJ2-1; D uncertain. The V gene lost 3 bases and the J gene lost 5 bases, with 13 bases spanning the gap. This CDR3 comprises 15 residues. Germline V lookup: CDR1 KGHDR, CDR2 SFDVKD.

V is TRBV20-1 and J is TRBJ2-7, with D perhaps TRBD2 (5 bases). Germline V gene data show CDR1 as DFQATT and CDR2 as SNEGSKA (reference sequence). The CDR3 is made up of 15 amino acids. V was pared by 2 bases and J by 10 bases, with 24 bases between. The CDR3 sequence: CSARLPGSLGEIQYF. The CDR3 DNA reads TGCAGTGCTAGACTCCCGGGCAGCCTGGGAGAGATCCAGTACTTC.

This clonotype was observed a handful of times. J is TRBJ2-1 and V is TRBV12-3 or TRBV12-4; TRBD2 aligns across 8 bases. CDR3 size: 15 residues. J lost 9 bases, V lost 5 bases, and 12 bases had no gene match. CDR3 residues: CASSGEPGLDAEQFF. The CDR3 DNA follows: TGTGCCAGCAGTGGGGAACCGGGACTAGATGCTGAGCAGTTCTTC.

The chain couples TRBV6-1 to TRBJ2-7; D gene ambiguous. CDR3 length equals 13 residues. The V end lost 4 bases, the J end lost 0 bases, and 7 bases lay between the germline ends. Germline CDR1 is MNHNS and CDR2 is SASEGT. The CDR3 DNA sequence: TGTGCCAGCAGTGCAGCCTTCTCCTACGAGCAGTACTTC. It yields the protein CASSAAFSYEQYF.

This sequence joins TRBV27 and TRBJ2-7, with TRBD1 matching 8 bases. Looked up from germline, CDR1 is MNHEY and CDR2 is SMNVEV (reference sequence). CDR3 length equals 15 residues. Unmatched junction bases numbered 9, after V lost 5 bases and J lost 3 bases. CDR3 sequence: CASSPVDRAGYEQYF. The CDR3 bases are TGTGCCAGCAGTCCCGTGGACAGGGCAGGCTACGAGCAGTACTTC.

The chain recombines TRBV6-1 with TRBJ2-1, with D tentatively TRBD1 (6 bases). This CDR3 is built from 14 residues. The V gene lost 6 bases and the J gene lost 5 bases, with 14 bases spanning the gap. Germline V CDR1 and CDR2: MNHNS, SASEGT. CDR3 bases: TGTGCCAGCAGAAGACAGGCCACCGACAATGAGCAGTTCTTC. Its translation is CASRRQATDNEQFF.

This clonotype was picked up a small number of times. V and J are TRBV4-3 and TRBJ2-7; D might be TRBD2 (5 bases). Per germline, CDR1 LGHNA and CDR2 YSLEER. The CDR3 is 15 residues long. V lost 2 bases, J lost 2 bases, and 13 bases lay in between. The CDR3 loop is CASSQTEAVAYEQYF. DNA for the CDR3: TGCGCCAGCAGCCAAACGGAGGCAGTGGCCTACGAGCAGTACTTC.

This sequence joins TRBV3-1 and TRBJ2-7; no firm D call. V was trimmed by 1 base and J by 1 base, leaving 14 bases between them. The germline V gene has CDR1 LGHDT and CDR2 YNNKEL (reference sequence). This CDR3 is built from 16 residues. The CDR3 coding sequence is TGTGCCAGCAGCCAAGGCCCCCCAACACTTTCCTACGAGCAGTACTTC. Its translation: CASSQGPPTLSYEQYF.

The V gene is TRBV29-1, the J gene TRBJ1-2, with D hard to call. The CDR3 has 11 residues. Germline CDR1 and CDR2: SQVTM and ANQGSEA. The V and J ends lost 2 bases and 13 bases respectively, with 14 bases between them. CDR3 sequence (DNA): TGCAGCGTTGAATTACTAAGGGAATGCACCTTC. Its protein product is CSVELLRECTF.

The V call is TRBV4-1, the J call TRBJ1-4; D is undetermined. In germline, CDR1 is MGHRA, CDR2 YSYEKL. CDR3 length equals 17 residues. Trimming left V 1 base short and J 3 bases short, with 15 bases between. The CDR3 DNA reads TGCGCCAGCAGCCAAGTCGGCTACGAATACTCTAATGAAAAACTGTTTTTT. This codes for CASSQVGYEYSNEKLFF.

The genes are TRBV28 and TRBJ2-3, with TRBD1 identical over 7 bases. V lost 5 bases and J lost 8; bases outside the gene matches: 7. Germline V gene lookup returns CDR1 MDHEN and CDR2 SYDVKM. The CDR3 is made up of 13 amino acids. DNA of the CDR3: TGTGCCAGCAGTACAGGGGCCCCGGGTACGCAGTATTTT. Residues: CASSTGAPGTQYF.

This clonotype was counted between two and nine times. The rearrangement links TRBV5-4 to TRBJ2-1; TRBD2 aligns across 7 bases. This CDR3 is built from 13 residues. Per the germline V gene, CDR1 is SGHNT and CDR2 is YYREEE (reference sequence). J lost 6 bases, V lost 10 bases, and 10 bases had no gene match. In DNA form, the CDR3 reads TGTGCCTACCCAGGGAGGGAGAGCAATGAGCAGTTCTTC. Encoded protein: CAYPGRESNEQFF.

DNA of the CDR3: TGTGCCAGCAGTTTCCGGGACAGCCTTTTGAGCTATGGCTACACCTTC. Protein product: CASSFRDSLLSYGYTF. The genes are TRBV27 and TRBJ1-2; 7 bases fit TRBD1. The V gene's germline CDR1 is MNHEY and CDR2 SMNVEV (reference sequence). The CDR3 is made up of 16 amino acids. The J segment lost 4 bases and the V segment lost 3 bases, leaving 11 bases of the junction unmatched.

This clonotype was seen a few times. The chain recombines TRBV5-1 with TRBJ2-1; tentatively, D is TRBD2 (6 bases). CDR1 SGHRS and CDR2 YFSETQ come from the germline V gene. Trimming stripped 3 bases from V and 7 bases from J, with 14 bases between. The CDR3 has 14 residues. CDR3 protein: CASSSEWGGNEQFF. The CDR3 DNA follows: TGCGCCAGCAGCTCTGAATGGGGAGGAAATGAGCAGTTCTTC.